The 29 T cell receptor beta chains below come from one sample, sequenced in a study of cytomegalovirus exposure and HLA in healthy donors. 13 Jbeta primers and 60 Vbeta primers were used for the PCR. The table came from immunoSEQ multiplex PCR; TCRdb's copy has only in-frame clones and leaves some out. Among about 190,000 clones listed, 70% to 75% were seen once. Sequences were obtained from PBMCs. Source of these receptors: a man aged 25-40 years in good health and CMV-seropositive.

This chain joins TRBV10-3 and TRBJ2-5; TRBD1 agrees at 7 bases. After removal of 4 bases from V and 1 base from J, the junction contained 3 bases not matched to a gene. The CDR3 loop spans 14 amino acids. Germline lookup yields CDR1 ENHRY and CDR2 SYGVKD. The CDR3 is CAISVRGPQETQYF. The CDR3 DNA is TGTGCCATCAGTGTGAGGGGGCCCCAAGAGACCCAGTACTTC.

The chain employs TRBV12-5 and TRBJ2-3, with a tentative D call TRBD1 (5 bases). V shed 6 bases and J shed 6 bases, with 19 bases lying between them. Germline values: CDR1 LGHNT, CDR2 FRNRAP. The CDR3 has 15 amino acids. CDR3 loop: CASGIGQSQRDTQYF. For the CDR3, the DNA is TGTGCTAGTGGCATCGGACAATCACAAAGGGATACGCAGTATTTT.

The rearrangement uses TRBV19 and TRBJ2-3, with D maybe TRBD1 (5 bases). The CDR3 totals 13 residues. Per the germline V gene, CDR1 is LNHDA and CDR2 is SQIVND (reference sequence). V was clipped by 7 bases and J by 2 bases, with 10 bases between them. Written as DNA, the CDR3 is TGTGCCAGTAAGAGCAGGGCCACAGATACGCAGTATTTT. Protein: CASKSRATDTQYF.

This clone is a singleton in its sample. This chain connects TRBV11-2 to TRBJ1-4, with 9 bases fitting TRBD1. Germline lookup yields CDR1 SGHAT and CDR2 FQNNGV. V lost 8 bases, J lost 6 bases, and 7 bases stayed unmatched. CDR3 length: 14 residues. CDR3 in DNA: TGTGCCAGCCGGTTCCGGACAGGGGATGAAAAACTGTTTTTT. Translating gives CASRFRTGDEKLFF.

CDR3 coding DNA: TGCGCCAGCAGCCCTAGGCAAACTCCAAGCAATGAGCAGTTCTTC. Translation: CASSPRQTPSNEQFF. V usage is TRBV4-3 and J usage is TRBJ2-1; D ambiguous. This CDR3 contains 15 residues. V was shortened by 4 bases and J by 6 bases, with 16 bases between the two germline ends. Per germline, CDR1 LGHNA and CDR2 YSLEER.

The gene calls are TRBV6-1 and TRBJ2-1; TRBD2 might be the D (6 bases). Germline V gene sequence: CDR1 MNHNS, CDR2 SASEGT. With 3 bases removed from V and 15 bases from J, the gap between germline ends came to 9 bases. The CDR3 covers 10 residues. As DNA, the CDR3 is TGTGCCAGCAGTGAGACTAGTATGTTCTTC. The encoded protein is CASSETSMFF.

V usage is TRBV6-5 and J usage is TRBJ1-6, with 7 bases that match TRBD1. The CDR3 covers 15 residues. J gave up 0 bases and V 6 bases, and 2 bases lay outside the gene matches. Germline assignment: CDR1 MNHEY and CDR2 SVGAGI. The CDR3 protein is CASRTGSSYNSPLHF. DNA of the CDR3: TGTGCCAGCAGGACAGGGAGCTCCTATAATTCACCCCTCCACTTT.

This clone is a singleton in its sample. The rearrangement joins TRBV19 to TRBJ1-6; D remains unclear. The CDR3 covers 13 residues. The V gene's germline CDR1 is LNHDA and CDR2 SQIVND (reference sequence). The germline V and J ends were trimmed by 3 bases and 7 bases, with 7 bases remaining between them. The CDR3 nucleotides read TGTGCCAGTAGTATGATGAGGAATTCACCCCTCCACTTT. This gives the protein CASSMMRNSPLHF.

This chain connects TRBV7-9 to TRBJ2-7; 10 bases are shared with TRBD1. The ends lost 0 bases at V and 7 bases at J; junction bases unmatched: 6. The CDR3 is 15 amino acids. Germline V gene data show CDR1 as SEHNR and CDR2 as FQNEAQ (reference sequence). The CDR3, as DNA: TGTGCCAGCAGCTTAGCGGGACAGGGGAAGAAAGAGCAGTACTTC. It is translated as CASSLAGQGKKEQYF.

On this clone: At one boundary the junction diverges from the germline segment, which might be a read error. The CDR3 DNA is TGTTCCAGCAGCTTAAGCGGGGGACCTTATAATTCACCCCTCCACTTT. This sequence encodes CSSSLSGGPYNSPLHF. The chain is built from TRBV7-9 and TRBJ1-6, with D possibly matching TRBD1 (5 bases). The CDR3 length is 16 residues. Germline CDR1 SEHNR, CDR2 FQNEAQ (reference sequence).

The gene calls are TRBV30 and TRBJ2-2, with 7 bases identical to TRBD1. Trimming cost V 0 bases and J 5 bases; bases outside gene matches: 6. The V gene's germline CDR1 is GTSNPN and CDR2 SVGIG (reference sequence). CDR3 length equals 15 residues. The CDR3: CAWSVQGQRTGELFF. CDR3 in DNA: TGTGCCTGGAGTGTACAGGGACAGAGGACCGGGGAGCTGTTTTTT.

This clone was detected only a few times. Here the CDR3 DNA reads TGTGCCAGCAGCCCGGAACGGGACACCGGCTACACCTTC. Translating it yields CASSPERDTGYTF. The chain employs TRBV7-9 and TRBJ1-2; weak D call: TRBD1 (6 bases). Germline V gene sequence: CDR1 SEHNR, CDR2 FQNEAQ (reference sequence). Trimming shortened V by 5 bases and J by 8 bases, and 15 bases separated the two germline ends. The length of the CDR3 is 13 residues.

V and J are TRBV7-2 and TRBJ2-3, with 11 positions matching TRBD2. The V gene's germline CDR1 is SGHTA and CDR2 FQGNSA. This CDR3 is 18 amino acids long. V shed 2 bases and J 4 bases; nucleotides not matched to a gene: 11. As DNA, the CDR3 is TGTGCCAGCAGCTTACGAGTAGCGGGAGGGCCGAAGTCAGATACGCAGTATTTT. Its translation: CASSLRVAGGPKSDTQYF.

This clone was seen a few times. The chain is built from TRBV29-1 and TRBJ2-6; D is unresolved. Deletions cut 8 bases from V and 0 bases from J, with 11 bases between. This CDR3 is built from 14 residues. Germline CDR1 is SQVTM and CDR2 is ANQGSEA. Written as DNA, the CDR3 is TGCAGCTCGGCGGAAGACTCTGGGGCCAACGTCCTGACTTTC. This sequence encodes CSSAEDSGANVLTF.

V and J are TRBV7-9 and TRBJ2-1; D possibly corresponds to TRBD2 (5 bases). The length of the CDR3 is 14 residues. V was cut by 4 bases and J by 8 bases, with 15 bases left in between. Germline assignment: CDR1 SEHNR and CDR2 FQNEAQ (reference sequence). The CDR3 DNA reads TGTGCCAGCAGCTCCGGCGGGTCTGAGGATGAGCAGTTCTTC. It specifies CASSSGGSEDEQFF.

This chain joins TRBV4-3 and TRBJ2-1; 7 positions match TRBD2. This CDR3 contains 15 residues. After removal of 1 base from V and 2 bases from J, the junction contained 2 bases not matched to a gene. Per the germline V gene, CDR1 is LGHNA and CDR2 is YSLEER. The CDR3: CASSQAGGPYNEQFF. For the CDR3, the DNA is TGCGCCAGCAGCCAAGCGGGGGGACCCTACAATGAGCAGTTCTTC.

The V and J genes are TRBV29-1 and TRBJ1-5; the D gene is possibly TRBD1 (5 bases). The V end lost 6 bases, the J end lost 0 bases, and 12 bases lay between the germline ends. CDR1 and CDR2 from the germline V gene are SQVTM and ANQGSEA. The CDR3 sequence is 14 residues long. In nucleotides, the CDR3 is TGCAGCGTGGGTACAGGTTATAGCAATCAGCCCCAGCATTTT. Protein: CSVGTGYSNQPQHF.

V gene TRBV28 combines with J gene TRBJ1-1; 8 positions match TRBD1. The germline V gene encodes CDR1 MDHEN and CDR2 SYDVKM. V shed 1 base, J shed 3 bases, and the junction held 7 bases outside the gene matches. The CDR3 has 16 residues. This chain's CDR3 is CASSLFGTGTHTEAFF. CDR3 nucleotide sequence: TGTGCCAGCAGTTTATTTGGGACAGGAACACACACTGAAGCTTTCTTT.

The chain joins TRBV18 to TRBJ2-2, with TRBD2 identical over 8 bases. Germline values: CDR1 KGHSH, CDR2 LQKENI. The CDR3 is made up of 16 amino acids. V dropped 1 base and J dropped 5; count of bases not matched to a gene: 6. The CDR3 region has the DNA TGTGCCAGCTCACCACGGCGGGGGGCGGAAACCGGGGAGCTGTTTTTT. Protein sequence: CASSPRRGAETGELFF.

The chain has TRBV13 and TRBJ1-4; D is ambiguous. V was pared by 2 bases and J by 11 bases, with 12 bases between. There are 13 residues in the CDR3. Germline V lookup: CDR1 PRHDT, CDR2 FYEKMQ (reference sequence). The CDR3 loop is CASSLRWERKLFF. The CDR3 DNA reads TGTGCCAGCAGCTTAAGATGGGAGAGGAAACTGTTTTTT.

Notes on this clone: A read error may produce the germline difference seen at one junction end. The chain is built from TRBV9 and TRBJ2-6; D possibly corresponds to TRBD2 (6 bases). The CDR3 contains 19 residues. CDR1 SGDLS and CDR2 YYNGEE come from the germline V gene. As DNA, the CDR3 is TGTGCCAGCAGCGTAGGATCGGGGTCGCGGGGCTCTGGGGCCAACGCCCTGACTTTC. It encodes CASSVGSGSRGSGANALTF.

This clone was counted a few times. The chain carries TRBV7-3 and TRBJ2-1, with a weak D call TRBD1 (6 bases). The CDR3 totals 12 residues. V was pared by 4 bases and J by 7 bases, with 8 bases between. The germline V gene has CDR1 SGHTA and CDR2 FQGTGA. The CDR3 protein is CASSSRGNEQFF. CDR3 sequence (DNA): TGTGCCAGCAGCTCCAGGGGTAATGAGCAGTTCTTC.

This clone was seen once. The V and J genes are TRBV27 and TRBJ2-2; weak D call: TRBD2 (6 bases). The V gene's germline CDR1 is MNHEY and CDR2 SMNVEV (reference sequence). CDR3 size: 14 residues. V lost 5 bases to trimming and J lost 5 bases, with 12 bases between them. CDR3 protein: CASSHRTTTGELFF. CDR3 sequence (DNA): TGTGCCAGCAGTCACCGGACTACAACCGGGGAGCTGTTTTTT.

As to this clone: The junction does not match germline at one end; this may be a read error. The chain links TRBV7-9 to TRBJ2-3; maybe TRBD1 (5 bases). Germline CDR1 is SEHNR and CDR2 is FQNEAQ (reference sequence). The CDR3 spans 16 residues. Written as DNA, the CDR3 is TGTTCCAGCAGCTTTACCCTCAGGGCGTCAGGGGATACGCAGTATTTT. As protein: CSSSFTLRASGDTQYF.

This rearrangement joins TRBV14 to TRBJ1-1, with D unclear. V dropped 0 bases and J dropped 11 bases, with 10 bases sitting between them. Germline V lookup: CDR1 SGHDN, CDR2 FVKESK. The CDR3 runs to 12 residues. CDR3 residues: CASSQDREAAFF. The CDR3 DNA reads as TGTGCCAGCAGCCAAGATAGGGAGGCGGCTTTCTTT.

The V and J genes are TRBV19 and TRBJ1-2; 9 bases align to TRBD1. V was pared by 7 bases and J by 7 bases, with 7 bases of the junction left unmatched. Germline-derived CDR1 and CDR2 are LNHDA and SQIVND (reference sequence). The CDR3 contains 13 residues. CDR3 in amino acids: CASTPDRGCGYTF. The CDR3 DNA reads TGTGCCAGTACCCCGGACAGGGGTTGTGGCTACACCTTC.

This rearrangement joins TRBV29-1 to TRBJ1-1; D uncertain. The V gene's germline CDR1 is SQVTM and CDR2 ANQGSEA. The CDR3 has 11 residues. V was cut by 6 bases and J by 7 bases, with 12 bases left in between. The CDR3 loop is CSVSPQLEAFF. The CDR3 coding sequence is TGCAGCGTCTCACCCCAACTTGAAGCTTTCTTT.

A few counts support this clone. This rearrangement joins TRBV6-1 to TRBJ2-3; maybe TRBD2 (5 bases). In germline, CDR1 is MNHNS, CDR2 SASEGT. V lost 7 bases, J lost 4 bases, and 6 bases lay in between. This CDR3 spans 11 amino acids. The CDR3 nucleotides are TGTGCCAGCAAGAGGGCAGATACGCAGTATTTT. Its translation is CASKRADTQYF.

CDR3 region: CASSPTGPGSYEQYF. DNA of the CDR3: TGTGCCAGCTCACCAACAGGGCCGGGATCCTACGAGCAGTACTTC. The gene calls are TRBV18 and TRBJ2-7; TRBD1 might be the D (6 bases). There are 15 residues in the CDR3. The V end lost 2 bases, the J end lost 1 base, and 12 bases lay between the germline ends. Germline CDR1 reads KGHSH; CDR2 reads LQKENI. Drawing the rest from reference TRBV18 and TRBJ2-7, the complete variable domain is NAGVMQNPRHLVRRRGQEARLRCSPMKGHSHVYWYRQLPEEGLKFMVYLQKENIIDESGMPKERFSAEFPKEGPSILRIQQVVRGDSAAYFCASSPTGPGSYEQYFGPGTRLTVT.